This TCR beta chain was captured by sequencing in a study of blood T cells in healthy people across ages. Next came a second PCR, run for about 6 to 12 cycles, which used a sample-barcoded 5' primer along with a J-beta primer mix. TCRdb ran MiXCR on the 5' RACE reads and lists one entry per CDR3 protein. The table lists about 1,500,000 distinct CDR3 sequences, roughly 27% of them singletons. Germline assignment: CDR1 DFQATT and CDR2 SNEGSKA (reference sequence). The ends were cut back, 1 base at V and 4 bases at J, with 6 bases in the middle. The CDR3 loop spans 12 amino acids. This sequence joins TRBV20-1 and TRBJ2-3, with a weak D call TRBD2 (6 bases). The source is a woman younger than 45 in good health. Material: blood. The CDR3 sequence: CSARVAADTQYF. For the CDR3, the DNA is TGCAGTGCTAGAGTAGCGGCAGATACGCAGTATTTT.